The entry below describes one T cell receptor (beta chain). Its specificity is not known. Those who donated were healthy bone marrow donors. V was cut by 3 bases and J by 0 bases, with 11 bases left in between. The germline gives CDR1 MNHEY, CDR2 SMNVEV (reference sequence). The CDR3 contains 15 residues. The sample originates from a study of cytomegalovirus exposure and HLA in healthy donors. Study observations and caveats: The authors listed 150 to 200 TCR beta chains as cytomegalovirus-associated. Most subjects' HLA-A and HLA-B alleles were reportedly predicted from TCR beta sequences.

13 Jbeta primers and 60 Vbeta primers were used for the PCR. Profiling relied on immunoSEQ multiplex PCR, and the TCRdb table lists in-frame clones only, not all of them. The sample holds 60,000 or so clones, more than 70% seen once. The chain carries TRBV27 and TRBJ1-1, with D tentatively TRBD1 (5 bases). The clonotype comes from a man aged 25-45 years in good health and CMV-seropositive. The sample consisted of PBMCs. CDR3 bases: TGTGCCAGCAGTTTGCCCGGGGGTCTGAACACTGAAGCTTTCTTT. Protein sequence: CASSLPGGLNTEAFF.